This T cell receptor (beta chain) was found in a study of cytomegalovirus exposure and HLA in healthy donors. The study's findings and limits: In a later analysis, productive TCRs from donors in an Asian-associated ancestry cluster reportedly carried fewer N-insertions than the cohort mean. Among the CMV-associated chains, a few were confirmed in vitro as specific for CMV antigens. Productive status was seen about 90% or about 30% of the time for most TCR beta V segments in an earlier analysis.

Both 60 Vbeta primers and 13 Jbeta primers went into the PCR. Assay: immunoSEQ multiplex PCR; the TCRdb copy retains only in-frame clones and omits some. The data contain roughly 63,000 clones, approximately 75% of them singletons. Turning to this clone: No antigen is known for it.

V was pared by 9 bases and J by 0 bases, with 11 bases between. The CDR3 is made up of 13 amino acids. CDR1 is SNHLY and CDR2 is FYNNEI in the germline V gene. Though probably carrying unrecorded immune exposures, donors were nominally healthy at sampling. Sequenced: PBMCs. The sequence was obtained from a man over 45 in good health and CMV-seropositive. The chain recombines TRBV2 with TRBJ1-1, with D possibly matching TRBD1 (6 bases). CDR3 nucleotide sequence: TGTGCCAGAAGGACAGCATTGAACACTGAAGCTTTCTTT. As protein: CARRTALNTEAFF.